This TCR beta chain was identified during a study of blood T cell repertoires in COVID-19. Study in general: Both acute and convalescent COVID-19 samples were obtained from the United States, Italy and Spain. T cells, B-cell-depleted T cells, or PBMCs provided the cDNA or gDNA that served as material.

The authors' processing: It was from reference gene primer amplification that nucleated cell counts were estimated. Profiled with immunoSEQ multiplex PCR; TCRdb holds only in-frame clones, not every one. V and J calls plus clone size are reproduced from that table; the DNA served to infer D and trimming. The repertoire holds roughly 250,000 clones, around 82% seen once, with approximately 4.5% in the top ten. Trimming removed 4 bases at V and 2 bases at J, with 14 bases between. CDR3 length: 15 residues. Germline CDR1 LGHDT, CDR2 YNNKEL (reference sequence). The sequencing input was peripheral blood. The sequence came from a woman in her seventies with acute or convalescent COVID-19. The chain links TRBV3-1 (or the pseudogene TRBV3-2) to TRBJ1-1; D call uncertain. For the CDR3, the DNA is TGTGCCAGCAGCCGAAATAGAGGCGGAAACACTGAAGCTTTCTTT. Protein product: CASSRNRGGNTEAFF.